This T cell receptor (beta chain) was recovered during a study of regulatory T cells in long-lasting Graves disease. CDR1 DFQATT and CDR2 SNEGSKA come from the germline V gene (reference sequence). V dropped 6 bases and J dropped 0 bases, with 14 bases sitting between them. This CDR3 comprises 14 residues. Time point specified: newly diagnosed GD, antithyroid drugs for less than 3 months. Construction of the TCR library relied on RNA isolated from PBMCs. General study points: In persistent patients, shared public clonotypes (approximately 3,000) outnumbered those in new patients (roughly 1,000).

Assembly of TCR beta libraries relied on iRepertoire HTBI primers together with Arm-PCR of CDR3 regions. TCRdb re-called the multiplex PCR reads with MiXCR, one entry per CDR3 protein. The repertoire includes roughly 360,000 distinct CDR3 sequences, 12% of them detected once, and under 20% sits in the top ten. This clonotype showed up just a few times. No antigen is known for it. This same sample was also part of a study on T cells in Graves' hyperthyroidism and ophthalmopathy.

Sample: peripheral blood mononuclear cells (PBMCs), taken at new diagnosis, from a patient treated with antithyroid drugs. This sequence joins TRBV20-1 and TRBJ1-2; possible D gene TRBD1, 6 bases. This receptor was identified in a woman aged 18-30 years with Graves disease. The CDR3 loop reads CSARTEVPNYGYTF. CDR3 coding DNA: TGCAGTGCCCGGACAGAAGTTCCTAACTATGGCTACACCTTC.